These 21 T cell receptor beta chains came from one sample sequenced in a study of blood T cell repertoires in COVID-19. Sequencing was performed with immunoSEQ multiplex PCR; in TCRdb, only in-frame clones are kept and a portion is missing. The data hold around 190,000 clones, with 84% observed a single time. Sequenced sample: peripheral blood. Every receptor here comes from a human donor in a cohort sampled during active COVID-19.

The V and J genes are TRBV28 and TRBJ2-7, with 8 bases matching TRBD1. Germline CDR1 is MDHEN and CDR2 is SYDVKM. The CDR3 consists of 14 residues. The J segment lost 6 bases and the V segment lost 4 bases, leaving 8 bases of the junction unmatched. CDR3 in amino acids: CASSSTGTGVEQYF. In DNA form, the CDR3 reads TGTGCCAGCAGTTCAACCGGGACAGGAGTCGAGCAGTACTTC. Supplemented by reference TRBV28 and TRBJ2-7, the full variable domain reads DVKVTQSSRYLVKRTGEKVFLECVQDMDHENMFWYRQDPGLGLRLIYFSYDVKMKEKGDIPEGYSVSREKKERFSLILESASTNQTSMYLCASSSTGTGVEQYFGPGTRLTVT.

V usage is TRBV30 and J usage is TRBJ2-7; no clear D gene. The CDR3 spans 12 residues. Germline CDR1 reads GTSNPN; CDR2 reads SVGIG (reference sequence). Trimming pared 4 bases from V and 2 bases from J, leaving 9 bases between. CDR3 amino acids: CAWTRRPYEQYF. The DNA for the CDR3 is TGTGCCTGGACAAGGAGACCCTACGAGCAGTACTTC.

This clone has just one count. The chain uses TRBV3-1 (or the pseudogene TRBV3-2) and TRBJ1-5; 8 bases line up with TRBD1. Germline V lookup: CDR1 LGHDT, CDR2 YNNKEL (reference sequence). The CDR3 runs to 16 residues. Unmatched junction bases numbered 9, after V lost 5 bases and J lost 3 bases. CDR3 sequence reads: CASSNTAGGLNQPQHF. In DNA, the CDR3 is TGTGCCAGCAGCAATACGGCAGGGGGCCTCAATCAGCCCCAGCATTTT.

This sequence joins TRBV5-4 and TRBJ1-1; TRBD1 matches 8 bases. The germline V gene has CDR1 SGHNT and CDR2 YYREEE (reference sequence). Trimming cost V 2 bases and J 9 bases; bases outside gene matches: 18. The CDR3 has 17 residues. The CDR3 region has the DNA TGTGCCAGCAGCTTTAAAGTAATTTCGCGGACAGGGACAAAAGCTTTCTTT. Translation gives CASSFKVISRTGTKAFF.

As regards this clone: The sample carries other DNA sequences with the same CDR3. The chain uses TRBV19 and TRBJ2-7; 10 bases align to TRBD2. Germline assignment: CDR1 LNHDA and CDR2 SQIVND (reference sequence). V shed 2 bases and J 7 bases; nucleotides not matched to a gene: 2. The CDR3 has 13 residues. The CDR3 sequence: CASSILLAGEQYF. DNA for the CDR3: TGTGCCAGTAGTATATTACTAGCGGGAGAGCAGTACTTC.

This chain links TRBV27 with TRBJ2-2; no reliable D call. The germline V gene has CDR1 MNHEY and CDR2 SMNVEV (reference sequence). V lost 3 bases to trimming and J lost 1 base, with 3 bases between them. CDR3 size: 13 residues. CDR3 protein: CASSFRNTGELFF. Written as DNA, the CDR3 is TGTGCCAGCAGTTTTAGGAACACCGGGGAGCTGTTTTTT.

A few counts support this clone. CDR3 amino acids: CASSRGLPSSYEQYF. DNA for the CDR3: TGTGCCAGCAGCCGGGGACTACCGAGCTCCTACGAGCAGTACTTC. This chain connects TRBV3-1 (or the pseudogene TRBV3-2) to TRBJ2-7; 7 nucleotides line up with TRBD2. Losses at the gene ends were 4 bases for V and 0 bases for J; bases not matched to a gene: 6. The CDR3 contains 15 residues. Germline values: CDR1 LGHDT, CDR2 YNNKEL (reference sequence).

V is TRBV5-1 and J is TRBJ2-7; 7 bases line up with TRBD2. Germline trimming cut 1 base from V and 1 base from J; bases unmatched to any gene: 5. This CDR3 spans 15 amino acids. Germline loops: CDR1 SGHRS, CDR2 YFSETQ. In nucleotides, the CDR3 is TGCGCCAGCAGCTTGTACGGGAGGAGTTCCTACGAGCAGTACTTC. As protein: CASSLYGRSSYEQYF.

J is TRBJ2-3 and V is TRBV7-8, with TRBD1 matching 9 bases. Germline CDR1 and CDR2: SGHVS and FQNEAQ. Losses at the gene ends were 2 bases for V and 6 bases for J; bases not matched to a gene: 12. This CDR3 contains 17 residues. The CDR3 DNA reads as TGTGCCAGCAGCTTATGGTTACGGGGACAGGGTTCGGATACGCAGTATTTT. This gives the protein CASSLWLRGQGSDTQYF.

The genes are TRBV19 and TRBJ2-7, with D possibly matching TRBD2 (5 bases). The CDR3 contains 13 residues. With 3 bases removed from V and 4 bases from J, the gap between germline ends came to 10 bases. Germline CDR1 is LNHDA and CDR2 is SQIVND (reference sequence). CDR3 in amino acids: CASSIGEGYEQYF. The DNA for the CDR3 is TGTGCCAGTAGTATCGGGGAAGGTTACGAGCAGTACTTC.

V usage is TRBV28 and J usage is TRBJ1-3, with D unclear. Germline V lookup: CDR1 MDHEN, CDR2 SYDVKM. V lost 1 base and J 7 bases, leaving 8 bases between the germline ends. CDR3 length: 13 amino acids. The CDR3 sequence is CASSLSPRNTIYF. The DNA of the CDR3 is TGTGCCAGCAGTTTATCCCCGAGGAACACCATATATTTT. The full variable domain, completed using reference TRBV28 and TRBJ1-3, is DVKVTQSSRYLVKRTGEKVFLECVQDMDHENMFWYRQDPGLGLRLIYFSYDVKMKEKGDIPEGYSVSREKKERFSLILESASTNQTSMYLCASSLSPRNTIYFGEGSWLTVV.

The CDR3 spells CASSLTGGMQYF. As DNA, the CDR3 is TGTGCCAGCAGCTTAACAGGGGGTATGCAGTACTTC. The rearrangement joins TRBV11-2 to TRBJ2-7; 8 nucleotides match TRBD1. J was trimmed by 9 bases and V by 2 bases; bases with no gene match: 3. This CDR3 region has 12 residues. The germline CDR1 and CDR2 sequences are SGHAT and FQNNGV. Together with reference TRBV11-2 and TRBJ2-7, the CDR3 gives the full variable domain: EAGVAQSPRYKIIEKRQSVAFWCNPISGHATLYWYQQILGQGPKLLIQFQNNGVVDDSQLPKDRFSAERLKGVDSTLKIQPAKLEDSAVYLCASSLTGGMQYFGPGTRLTVT.

This chain joins TRBV5-5 and TRBJ2-7, with D possibly TRBD2 on 6 matching bases. This CDR3 spans 14 amino acids. Germline lookup yields CDR1 SGHKS and CDR2 YYEKEE (reference sequence). V was trimmed by 1 base and J by 2 bases, leaving 10 bases between them. CDR3 DNA: TGTGCCAGCAGCTTGAGGGAGGAACCCTACGAGCAGTACTTC. Translation gives CASSLREEPYEQYF.

V is TRBV29-1 and J is TRBJ2-7; the D gene is possibly TRBD2 (6 bases). From germline, CDR1 is SQVTM and CDR2 ANQGSEA. The length of the CDR3 is 14 residues. V dropped 6 bases and J dropped 2 bases, with 17 bases sitting between them. DNA for the CDR3: TGCAGCGTGGGGCCGGGCGGGACCGCCTACGAGCAGTACTTC. Its translation is CSVGPGGTAYEQYF.

The CDR3 DNA is TGTGCCAGCAGCTTCGACAGAATCTACGAGCAGTACTTC. This encodes CASSFDRIYEQYF. This chain uses TRBV5-5 with TRBJ2-7, with a tentative D call TRBD1 (5 bases). The CDR3 extends over 13 amino acids. The V end lost 2 bases, the J end lost 3 bases, and 9 bases lay between the germline ends. CDR1 is SGHKS and CDR2 is YYEKEE in the germline V gene (reference sequence).

The chain links TRBV21-1 to TRBJ1-6; whether TRBD1, the table's D call, matches the DNA was not checked. TRBV21-1 is annotated as a pseudogene. This CDR3 spans 14 amino acids. DNA for the CDR3: TGTGCCAGGTGGACCGGGACAGGTAATTCACCCCTCCACTTT. Translated, it gives CARWTGTGNSPLHF.

V gene TRBV10-1 combines with J gene TRBJ2-7; TRBD1 aligns across 10 bases. The CDR3 is 14 amino acids. The germline V gene encodes CDR1 WNHNN and CDR2 SYGVQD (reference sequence). The junction had 1 base not matched to a gene; V was cut back by 0 bases and J by 5 bases. The DNA of the CDR3 is TGCGCCAGCAGTGAGTCGGGGACAGGGGACGAGCAGTACTTC. Translating it yields CASSESGTGDEQYF.

The genes are TRBV21-1 and TRBJ2-7; TRBD1 is the table's D call and was not checked against the DNA. TRBV21-1 is a recognized pseudogene. This CDR3 has 16 amino acids. CDR3 in amino acids: CLDRDRVGWGLYEQYF. DNA for the CDR3: TGTCTGGACCGGGACAGGGTCGGATGGGGTCTCTACGAGCAGTACTTC.

This clone was seen just once. The V and J genes are TRBV9 and TRBJ2-1, with D perhaps matching TRBD2 (6 bases). Between the trimmed V and J ends, which lost 5 bases and 12 bases, there was a span of 21 bases. The V gene's germline CDR1 is SGDLS and CDR2 YYNGEE. The CDR3 totals 14 residues. CDR3 loop: CASSIEILGGTQFF. CDR3 sequence (DNA): TGTGCCAGCAGTATCGAAATCTTGGGGGGTACGCAGTTCTTC.

The DNA of the CDR3 is TGTGCCAGCAGCCAAGTAGCAGGGGATTTCTACGAGCAGTACTTC. Amino acid sequence: CASSQVAGDFYEQYF. This chain joins TRBV3-1 (or the pseudogene TRBV3-2) and TRBJ2-7; a weak D match, TRBD1 (6 bases). Trimming stripped 1 base from V and 3 bases from J, with 13 bases between. This CDR3 is built from 15 residues. Germline V CDR1 and CDR2: LGHDT, YNNKEL (reference sequence).

The gene calls are TRBV5-6 and TRBJ2-7, with 13 bases matching TRBD2. This CDR3 contains 16 residues. The V segment lost 3 bases and the J segment 0 bases; nucleotides outside the gene matches: 3. Germline V lookup: CDR1 SGHDT, CDR2 YYEEEE. The CDR3 bases are TGTGCCAGCAGCTCTGGACTAGCGGGAGACTCCTACGAGCAGTACTTC. Translation gives CASSSGLAGDSYEQYF.